This TCR beta chain comes out of a study of shared clonotypes between healthy human individuals. Across the whole study: The study drew on two women and a few men aged 18 to 49 as donors. Points from the study as a whole: Sampling included only blood; tissue repertoires likely differ.

Points on this clone: Its matching antigen is unknown.

The investigators split CD4+ cells into a CD45RA+ naive subset and a CD45RA-negative memory subset. With 5 bases removed from V and 1 base from J, the gap between germline ends came to 11 bases. Germline V gives CDR1 MNHNS, CDR2 SASEGT. This CDR3 contains 15 residues. Using approximately 200 ng DNA, about 30,000 T cell genomes, the sorted-subset replicate PCRs were run. The table came from immunoSEQ multiplex PCR; TCRdb's copy has only in-frame clones and leaves some out. This sample has 1.6 million or so clones, with about 98.5% found just once. The chain uses TRBV6-1 and TRBJ1-4; no clear D. The sample comprised naive CD4+ T cells sorted from blood. As for subset: CD45RA+ positively selected. The receptor was derived from a man aged 30-40 years in good health. The CDR3, as DNA: TGTGCCAGCAGTAAACCACACGTAACTAATGAAAAACTGTTTTTT. Translating gives CASSKPHVTNEKLFF.